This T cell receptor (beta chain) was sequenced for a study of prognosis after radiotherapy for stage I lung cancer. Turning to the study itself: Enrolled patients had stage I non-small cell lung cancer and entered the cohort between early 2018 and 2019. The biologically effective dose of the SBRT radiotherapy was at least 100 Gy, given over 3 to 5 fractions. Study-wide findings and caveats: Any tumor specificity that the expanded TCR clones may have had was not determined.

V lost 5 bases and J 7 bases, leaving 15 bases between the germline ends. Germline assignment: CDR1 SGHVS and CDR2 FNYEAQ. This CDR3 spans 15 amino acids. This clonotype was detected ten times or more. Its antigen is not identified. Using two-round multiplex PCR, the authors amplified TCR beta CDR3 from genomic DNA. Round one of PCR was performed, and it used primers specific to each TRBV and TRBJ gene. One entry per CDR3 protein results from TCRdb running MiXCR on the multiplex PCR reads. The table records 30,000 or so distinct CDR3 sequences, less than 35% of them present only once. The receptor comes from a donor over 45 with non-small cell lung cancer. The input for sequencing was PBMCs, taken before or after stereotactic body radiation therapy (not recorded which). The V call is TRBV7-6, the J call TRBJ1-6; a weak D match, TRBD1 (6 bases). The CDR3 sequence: CASSRNTGRNSPLHF. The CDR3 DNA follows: TGTGCCAGCAGCCGTAATACAGGGCGGAATTCACCCCTCCACTTT.